This T cell receptor beta chain was documented in a study of T cells after yellow fever vaccination. Study results and caveats: Though weaker, the secondary response peaked faster, on day 5 versus 15. Abundant contaminating clonotypes from the bulk population could appear in FACS-sorted repertoires. Across the CD4 and CD8 compartments, a small share of clonotypes was present in both.

The CDR3 loop spans 15 amino acids. The germline CDR1 and CDR2 sequences are SGHRS and YFSETQ. With 4 bases clipped from V and 2 bases from J, the junction kept 8 bases outside the gene matches. With respect to this clonotype: Its antigen remains unidentified.

TCR cDNA, made by 5'RACE template switching, carried an added universal primer site and UMIs. TCRdb itself ran the 5' RACE reads through MiXCR, one entry per CDR3 protein. In the table there are 550,000 to 750,000 distinct CDR3 sequences, around an eighth of which are singletons. The chain links TRBV5-1 to TRBJ2-7; 8 bases are shared with TRBD2. Here the sequenced sample was PBMCs, taken on the day of the yellow fever booster vaccination. The receptor was derived from a man younger than 45 who received the YFV17D yellow fever vaccine. In nucleotides, the CDR3 is TGCGCCAGCAGCACTTCTAGCGGGTTTACCTACGAGCAGTACTTC. Translated: CASSTSSGFTYEQYF. Full variable domain (outside the CDR3, taken from reference TRBV5-1 and TRBJ2-7): KAGVTQTPRYLIKTRGQQVTLSCSPISGHRSVSWYQQTPGQGLQFLFEYFSETQRNKGNFPGRFSGRQFSNSRSEMNVSTLELGDSALYLCASSTSSGFTYEQYFGPGTRLTVT.